The TCR beta chain under discussion was sequenced for a study of CD8 T cells in ankylosing spondylitis. Broader study findings: Some motif variants were previously reported in reactive arthritis synovial fluid and blood.

Making use of molecular barcodes, quantitative 5'-RACE generated TCR beta libraries. TCRdb recomputed calls from the 5' RACE reads with MiXCR, one row per CDR3 protein. The sample lists some 150,000 distinct CDR3 sequences; approximately 10% were seen once. Trimming cost V 4 bases and J 7 bases, with 11 bases left between them. Germline values: CDR1 SGHNT, CDR2 YENEEA. The length of the CDR3 is 14 residues. Details on this clonotype: What it recognizes is unknown.

The clonotype was recovered from a female donor with ankylosing spondylitis or in good health (not recorded which). The sequenced sample consisted of blood, either unsorted or a sorted T cell fraction (not recorded which). The chain is built from TRBV11-3 and TRBJ1-6, with D perhaps matching TRBD1 (6 bases). CDR3 sequence (DNA): TGTGCCAGCAGCTCTACAGGGCCCAATTCACCCCTCCACTTT. Translated, it gives CASSSTGPNSPLHF.